The TCR beta chain described here comes from a study of breast tumors, draining lymph nodes, adjacent tissues. Whole-study findings and limits: Compared with basal-like, luminal-like tumors shared significantly more repertoire with nontumor tissue. The data were judged consistent with most tumor T cells coming from lymph node and expanding in tumor. The lymph node origin of tumor T cells was framed as consistent with a hypothesis, not demonstrated.

CDR1 DFQATT and CDR2 SNEGSKA come from the germline V gene (reference sequence). The germline V and J ends were trimmed by 6 bases and 3 bases, with 6 bases remaining between them. The CDR3 contains 11 residues. The sample holds many counts of this clonotype. Antigen specificity is unknown. In TCRdb, the multiplex PCR reads were re-called with MiXCR into one record per CDR3 protein. The table records under 350,000 distinct CDR3 sequences, roughly 31% of them present only once. Breast cancer patients provided tissue from their axillary draining lymph nodes. The TCR was taken from a female donor with breast cancer. Some clones in this sample may be carry-over from other donors' samples. The chain combines TRBV20-1 with TRBJ2-1; D is uncertain. The sequenced sample was axillary lymph node tissue. CDR3 bases: TGCAGTGCCCTCGGCTACAATGAGCAGTTCTTC. Amino acids: CSALGYNEQFF.